The sequence of this TCR beta chain was determined in a study of CD8 T cells in ankylosing spondylitis. Trimming removed 0 bases from V and 4 bases from J; junction bases left unmatched: 8. The germline V gene has CDR1 DFQATT and CDR2 SNEGSKA (reference sequence). The CDR3 has 16 residues. A note on this clonotype: Its cognate antigen is unknown.

Regarding the study as a whole: There was a TCR beta motif, made of several highly homologous variants, that appeared characteristic of ankylosing spondylitis blood.

TCRdb itself ran the 5' RACE reads through MiXCR, one entry per CDR3 protein. The table lists fewer than 750,000 distinct CDR3 sequences, around a fifth of them singletons. Source material: blood, either unsorted or a sorted T cell fraction (not recorded which). The clonotype originates from a male donor with ankylosing spondylitis. The gene calls are TRBV20-1 and TRBJ2-3; 9 nucleotides align to TRBD1. CDR3 DNA: TGCAGTGCTAGAGATACGAGGACAGGGGCCCCAGATACGCAGTATTTT. Protein product: CSARDTRTGAPDTQYF.